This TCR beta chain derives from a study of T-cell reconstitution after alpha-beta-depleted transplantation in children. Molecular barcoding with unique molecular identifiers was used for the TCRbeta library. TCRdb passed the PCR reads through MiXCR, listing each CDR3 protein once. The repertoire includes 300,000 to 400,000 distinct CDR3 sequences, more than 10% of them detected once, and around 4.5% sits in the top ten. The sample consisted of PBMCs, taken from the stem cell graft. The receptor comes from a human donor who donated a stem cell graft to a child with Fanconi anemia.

This CDR3 reads CASSLGGQKETQYF. Written as DNA, the CDR3 is TGTGCCAGCAGCTTGGGGGGACAAAAAGAGACCCAGTACTTC. The genes are TRBV5-6 and TRBJ2-5, with a weak D call TRBD1 (6 bases). The CDR3 loop spans 14 amino acids. Germline CDR1 reads SGHDT; CDR2 reads YYEEEE. Trimming left V 0 bases short and J 3 bases short, with 9 bases between.